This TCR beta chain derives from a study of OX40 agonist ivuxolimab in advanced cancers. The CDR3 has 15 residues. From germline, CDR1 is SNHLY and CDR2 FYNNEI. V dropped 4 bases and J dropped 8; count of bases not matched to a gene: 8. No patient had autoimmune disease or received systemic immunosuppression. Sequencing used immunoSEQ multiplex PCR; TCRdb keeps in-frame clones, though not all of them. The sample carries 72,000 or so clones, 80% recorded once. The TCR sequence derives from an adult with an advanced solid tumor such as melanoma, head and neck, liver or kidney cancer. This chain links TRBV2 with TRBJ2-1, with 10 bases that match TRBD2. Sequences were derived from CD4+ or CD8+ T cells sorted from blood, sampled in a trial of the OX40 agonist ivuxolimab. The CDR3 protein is CASSVGSGGTYEQFF. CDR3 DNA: TGTGCCAGCAGTGTGGGTAGCGGGGGGACATATGAGCAGTTCTTC.